These 2 T cell receptor beta chains share one sample of origin, sequenced in a study of post-analysis software for immune sequencing data. Findings and limits, study-wide: Relative to controls, patients had five TRBV segments at higher frequency, with TRBV5-6, TRBV5-1 and TRBV20-1 among these.

Built from TCR beta cDNA, the libraries had unique molecular identifiers in them. MiXCR, applied by TCRdb to the PCR reads, yields one record per CDR3 protein. Altogether about 770,000 distinct CDR3 sequences are present, 40% to 55% being singletons, with the ten largest covering roughly 4.9%. These receptors lack a known antigen. The sequenced sample consisted of blood. These receptors were taken from a girl aged 5 to 17 with multiple sclerosis.

This clonotype was seen only a few times. This chain joins TRBV20-1 and TRBJ2-7, with 7 bases that match TRBD1. Losses at the gene ends were 3 bases for V and 5 bases for J; bases not matched to a gene: 7. This CDR3 contains 13 residues. CDR1 DFQATT and CDR2 SNEGSKA come from the germline V gene (reference sequence). The DNA for the CDR3 is TGCAGTGCTAGGTCGACAGGGACCCACGAGCAGTACTTC. Amino acid sequence: CSARSTGTHEQYF.

Remarks on this clonotype: One end of the junction does not line up with germline, which may come from a read error. The chain employs TRBV7-2 and TRBJ2-7; maybe TRBD2 (6 bases). Germline V gene lookup returns CDR1 SGHTA and CDR2 FQGNSA. CDR3 length: 20 residues. Here the CDR3 reads CASSLAGAIAEGKAPYEQYF. CDR3 nucleotide sequence: TGTGCCAGCAGCCTAGCCGGGGCGATAGCGGAGGGAAAGGCCCCCTACGAGCAGTACTTC.